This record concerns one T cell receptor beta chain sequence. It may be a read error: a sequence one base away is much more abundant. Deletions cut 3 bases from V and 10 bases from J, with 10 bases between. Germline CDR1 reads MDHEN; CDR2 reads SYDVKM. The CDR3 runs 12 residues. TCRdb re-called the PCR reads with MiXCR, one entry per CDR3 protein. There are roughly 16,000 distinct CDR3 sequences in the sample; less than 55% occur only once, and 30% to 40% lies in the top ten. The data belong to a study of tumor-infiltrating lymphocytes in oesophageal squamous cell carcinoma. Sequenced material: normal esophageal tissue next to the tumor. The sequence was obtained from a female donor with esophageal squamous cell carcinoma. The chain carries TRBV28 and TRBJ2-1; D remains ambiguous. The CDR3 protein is CASSFPTYEQFF. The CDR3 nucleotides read TGTGCCAGCAGTTTCCCGACCTACGAGCAGTTCTTC.